This is a list of T cell receptor beta chains from one sample in a study of cytomegalovirus exposure and HLA in healthy donors. Sequencing used immunoSEQ multiplex PCR; TCRdb keeps in-frame clones, though not all of them. Altogether approximately 160,000 clones are present, roughly 87% being singletons, with the ten largest covering about 4%. Input material: PBMCs. All receptors derive from a man in his fifties or sixties in good health and CMV-seropositive. Both conserved end residues are part of each CDR3. The order of the fields is D gene, J gene, clone size, V gene, CDR3 protein, CDR3 DNA. A D gene is named only where the DNA matches it firmly. Some rows have no size entry. The others give once, few or many, or a class for an expanded clone.

d_gene: TRBD1; j_gene: TRBJ1-3; abundance: NA; v_gene: TRBV5-1; CDR3aa: CASSLGTGRGNTIYF; CDR3nt: TGCGCCAGCAGCCTCGGGACAGGGAGGGGAAACACCATATATTTT
d_gene: TRBD1; j_gene: TRBJ2-7; abundance: NA; v_gene: TRBV5-4; CDR3aa: CASSPGTGAPEQYF; CDR3nt: TGTGCCAGCAGCCCCGGGACAGGGGCTCCCGAGCAGTACTTC
d_gene: NA; j_gene: TRBJ2-6; abundance: NA; v_gene: TRBV21-1; CDR3aa: CASSTGQGWGANVLTF; CDR3nt: TGTGCCAGCAGCACCGGACAGGGGTGGGGGGCCAACGTCCTGACTTTC
d_gene: NA; j_gene: TRBJ2-7; abundance: NA; v_gene: TRBV9; CDR3aa: CASSVAGAGSSYEQYF; CDR3nt: TGTGCCAGCAGCGTAGCTGGAGCGGGTTCTTCCTACGAGCAGTACTTC
d_gene: TRBD1; j_gene: TRBJ1-2; abundance: NA; v_gene: TRBV7-2; CDR3aa: CASSARQGRGYTF; CDR3nt: TGTGCCAGCAGCGCCCGACAGGGCCGTGGCTACACCTTC
d_gene: TRBD1; j_gene: TRBJ2-1; abundance: NA; v_gene: TRBV7-3; CDR3aa: CASSPRDRTLGDEQFF; CDR3nt: TGTGCCAGCAGCCCTAGGGACAGGACCCTAGGGGATGAGCAGTTCTTC
d_gene: TRBD1; j_gene: TRBJ2-7; abundance: NA; v_gene: TRBV6-1; CDR3aa: CASRIGQDYEQYF; CDR3nt: TGTGCCAGCAGAATAGGACAGGACTACGAGCAGTACTTC
d_gene: NA; j_gene: TRBJ2-4; abundance: NA; v_gene: TRBV29-1; CDR3aa: CSVSPGWSAKNIQYF; CDR3nt: TGCAGCGTTTCCCCGGGGTGGTCGGCCAAAAACATTCAGTACTTC
d_gene: NA; j_gene: TRBJ2-1; abundance: NA; v_gene: TRBV28; CDR3aa: CASSLFPYNEQFF; CDR3nt: TGTGCCAGCAGTTTATTTCCTTACAATGAGCAGTTCTTC
d_gene: TRBD1; j_gene: TRBJ2-3; abundance: NA; v_gene: TRBV6-6; CDR3aa: CASRRQGITDTQYF; CDR3nt: TGTGCCAGCAGACGACAGGGAATCACAGATACGCAGTATTTT
d_gene: TRBD2; j_gene: TRBJ2-1; abundance: NA; v_gene: TRBV2; CDR3aa: CASSSHPTSGRVRSYNEQFF; CDR3nt: TGTGCCAGCAGTTCTCACCCAACTAGCGGGAGGGTCCGCTCCTACAATGAGCAGTTCTTC
d_gene: TRBD1; j_gene: TRBJ2-5; abundance: once; v_gene: TRBV2; CDR3aa: CASSQDRAQETQYF; CDR3nt: TGTGCCAGCAGCCAAGACAGGGCGCAAGAGACCCAGTACTTC
d_gene: NA; j_gene: TRBJ2-7; abundance: NA; v_gene: TRBV6-1; CDR3aa: CASAWTEPYEQYF; CDR3nt: TGTGCCAGTGCGTGGACAGAGCCTTACGAGCAGTACTTC
d_gene: NA; j_gene: TRBJ2-7; abundance: NA; v_gene: TRBV6-5; CDR3aa: CASSYGFSKKYEQYF; CDR3nt: TGTGCCAGCAGTTACGGTTTCAGTAAAAAATACGAGCAGTACTTC
d_gene: TRBD1; j_gene: TRBJ1-1; abundance: NA; v_gene: TRBV10-1; CDR3aa: CASSPRGRSTEAFF; CDR3nt: TGCGCCAGCAGTCCCAGGGGGCGAAGCACTGAAGCTTTCTTT
d_gene: TRBD2; j_gene: TRBJ2-1; abundance: NA; v_gene: TRBV5-6; CDR3aa: CASSPGLVNEQFF; CDR3nt: TGTGCCAGCAGCCCGGGACTAGTCAATGAGCAGTTCTTC
d_gene: NA; j_gene: TRBJ2-1; abundance: NA; v_gene: TRBV11-2; CDR3aa: CASSLGRGRSYNEQFF; CDR3nt: TGTGCCAGCAGCTTGGGAAGGGGGAGATCCTACAATGAGCAGTTCTTC
d_gene: NA; j_gene: TRBJ2-5; abundance: NA; v_gene: TRBV4-1; CDR3aa: CASSTRGVAETQYF; CDR3nt: TGCGCCAGCAGCACGCGCGGGGTGGCCGAGACCCAGTACTTC
d_gene: TRBD1; j_gene: TRBJ2-7; abundance: NA; v_gene: TRBV7-2; CDR3aa: CASSLAGQGASYEQYF; CDR3nt: TGTGCCAGCAGCTTAGCGGGACAGGGGGCCTCCTACGAGCAGTACTTC
d_gene: TRBD2; j_gene: TRBJ2-3; abundance: NA; v_gene: TRBV7-2; CDR3aa: CASSTTPGGGGVTDTQYF; CDR3nt: TGTGCCAGCAGCACCACCCCAGGTGGCGGGGGGGTAACAGATACGCAGTATTTT
d_gene: NA; j_gene: TRBJ1-1; abundance: NA; v_gene: TRBV10-3; CDR3aa: CAISERTGGDTEAFF; CDR3nt: TGTGCCATCAGTGAGAGGACGGGAGGGGACACTGAAGCTTTCTTT
d_gene: NA; j_gene: TRBJ1-5; abundance: NA; v_gene: TRBV30; CDR3aa: CAWSRLPNQPQHF; CDR3nt: TGTGCCTGGAGTAGACTGCCCAATCAGCCCCAGCATTTT
d_gene: NA; j_gene: TRBJ2-2; abundance: NA; v_gene: TRBV10-1; CDR3aa: CASSAARSTGELFF; CDR3nt: TGCGCCAGCAGTGCGGCTAGGTCCACCGGGGAGCTGTTTTTT
d_gene: NA; j_gene: TRBJ1-5; abundance: NA; v_gene: TRBV28; CDR3aa: CASSSLVPHSNQPQHF; CDR3nt: TGTGCCAGCAGTTCCCTAGTCCCCCATAGCAATCAGCCCCAGCATTTT
d_gene: TRBD2; j_gene: TRBJ2-3; abundance: few; v_gene: TRBV12-5; CDR3aa: CASGLSQGRGGGTDTQYF; CDR3nt: TGTGCTAGTGGTTTGTCCCAGGGGCGGGGGGGTGGCACAGATACGCAGTATTTT
d_gene: TRBD1; j_gene: TRBJ1-5; abundance: once; v_gene: TRBV2; CDR3aa: CASSPGTESNQPQHF; CDR3nt: TGTGCCAGCAGTCCCGGGACAGAGAGCAATCAGCCCCAGCATTTT
d_gene: NA; j_gene: TRBJ1-2; abundance: NA; v_gene: TRBV29-1; CDR3aa: CSVVEGSYGYTF; CDR3nt: TGCAGCGTTGTGGAGGGTTCCTATGGCTACACCTTC
d_gene: NA; j_gene: TRBJ1-1; abundance: NA; v_gene: TRBV18; CDR3aa: CASSPMRTEAFF; CDR3nt: TGTGCCAGCTCACCTATGAGGACTGAAGCTTTCTTT
d_gene: TRBD1; j_gene: TRBJ2-5; abundance: NA; v_gene: TRBV19; CDR3aa: CASQIRDRALETQYF; CDR3nt: TGTGCCAGTCAGATCCGGGACAGGGCGTTGGAGACCCAGTACTTC
d_gene: NA; j_gene: TRBJ2-7; abundance: NA; v_gene: TRBV5-1; CDR3aa: CASSLTQATYEQYF; CDR3nt: TGCGCCAGCAGCTTGACGCAGGCCACCTACGAGCAGTACTTC
d_gene: NA; j_gene: TRBJ1-6; abundance: NA; v_gene: TRBV7-9; CDR3aa: CASSLDGGRVAYNSPLHF; CDR3nt: TGTGCCAGCAGCTTAGATGGCGGCAGGGTGGCCTATAATTCACCCCTCCACTTT
d_gene: TRBD1; j_gene: TRBJ2-6; abundance: once; v_gene: TRBV19; CDR3aa: CASSPREGTGGSLGANVLTF; CDR3nt: TGTGCCAGTAGCCCCCGGGAGGGGACAGGGGGCTCCCTCGGGGCCAACGTCCTGACTTTC
d_gene: NA; j_gene: TRBJ2-4; abundance: NA; v_gene: TRBV6-5; CDR3aa: CASRKLAKNIQYF; CDR3nt: TGTGCCAGCAGGAAACTAGCCAAAAACATTCAGTACTTC
d_gene: TRBD2; j_gene: TRBJ2-7; abundance: NA; v_gene: TRBV30; CDR3aa: CAWSVFLAGGPPSREQYF; CDR3nt: TGTGCCTGGAGTGTATTTCTAGCGGGAGGGCCCCCCTCTCGCGAGCAGTACTTC
d_gene: NA; j_gene: TRBJ2-6; abundance: NA; v_gene: TRBV5-1; CDR3aa: CASSRTAESGANVLTF; CDR3nt: TGCGCCAGCAGCAGAACAGCCGAATCTGGGGCCAACGTCCTGACTTTC
d_gene: TRBD1; j_gene: TRBJ2-7; abundance: NA; v_gene: TRBV5-1; CDR3aa: CASSLSGTGISYEQYF; CDR3nt: TGCGCCAGCAGCTTGTCCGGGACAGGGATCTCCTACGAGCAGTACTTC
d_gene: TRBD1; j_gene: TRBJ2-5; abundance: NA; v_gene: TRBV7-9; CDR3aa: CASSPNRGRQETQYF; CDR3nt: TGTGCCAGCAGCCCCAACAGGGGGCGGCAAGAGACCCAGTACTTC
d_gene: TRBD2; j_gene: TRBJ2-3; abundance: NA; v_gene: TRBV30; CDR3aa: CAWGPGLAGDTQYF; CDR3nt: TGTGCCTGGGGCCCTGGACTAGCGGGAGATACGCAGTATTTT
d_gene: NA; j_gene: TRBJ1-1; abundance: NA; v_gene: TRBV30; CDR3aa: CAWSVRVNTEAFF; CDR3nt: TGTGCCTGGAGTGTTAGAGTTAACACTGAAGCTTTCTTT
d_gene: TRBD1; j_gene: TRBJ1-3; abundance: NA; v_gene: TRBV7-9; CDR3aa: CASSALPDRDSGNTIYF; CDR3nt: TGTGCCAGCAGCGCCCTCCCGGACAGGGACTCTGGAAACACCATATATTTT
d_gene: NA; j_gene: TRBJ1-3; abundance: NA; v_gene: TRBV4-3; CDR3aa: CASSQDHPGGNTIYF; CDR3nt: TGCGCCAGCAGCCAAGATCACCCGGGGGGAAACACCATATATTTT
d_gene: NA; j_gene: TRBJ1-6; abundance: NA; v_gene: TRBV21-1; CDR3aa: CASRYRDRVNSPLHF; CDR3nt: TGTGCCAGCAGGTATCGGGACAGGGTTAATTCACCCCTCCACTTT
d_gene: NA; j_gene: TRBJ2-7; abundance: NA; v_gene: TRBV5-1; CDR3aa: CASSLVLAGYEQYF; CDR3nt: TGCGCCAGCAGCTTGGTACTAGCCGGGTACGAGCAGTACTTC
d_gene: TRBD1; j_gene: TRBJ2-1; abundance: few; v_gene: TRBV2; CDR3aa: CASRAGTVRVGEQFF; CDR3nt: TGTGCCAGCAGAGCCGGGACAGTGAGGGTCGGTGAGCAGTTCTTC
d_gene: TRBD2; j_gene: TRBJ2-7; abundance: NA; v_gene: TRBV4-1; CDR3aa: CASSQDGGGGGTYEQYF; CDR3nt: TGCGCCAGCAGCCAAGATGGAGGCGGCGGGGGGACCTACGAGCAGTACTTC
d_gene: NA; j_gene: TRBJ1-1; abundance: NA; v_gene: TRBV30; CDR3aa: CAWEGLNTEAFF; CDR3nt: TGTGCCTGGGAGGGCCTTAACACTGAAGCTTTCTTT
d_gene: NA; j_gene: TRBJ2-3; abundance: NA; v_gene: TRBV6-1; CDR3aa: CASRAREDTQYF; CDR3nt: TGTGCCAGCAGAGCCAGGGAAGATACGCAGTATTTT
d_gene: TRBD2; j_gene: TRBJ2-7; abundance: NA; v_gene: TRBV11-2; CDR3aa: CASSTLRRLALSYEQYF; CDR3nt: TGTGCCAGCAGCACTCTACGTCGACTAGCCCTCTCCTACGAGCAGTACTTC
d_gene: TRBD1; j_gene: TRBJ1-1; abundance: NA; v_gene: TRBV15; CDR3aa: CATSSGQGRGRAEAFF; CDR3nt: TGTGCCACCAGCAGTGGACAGGGGCGCGGGAGGGCTGAAGCTTTCTTT
d_gene: TRBD1; j_gene: TRBJ2-2; abundance: NA; v_gene: TRBV5-1; CDR3aa: CASNNRGRDSTGELFF; CDR3nt: TGCGCCAGCAACAACCGGGGAAGGGACAGCACCGGGGAGCTGTTTTTT
d_gene: TRBD2; j_gene: TRBJ2-5; abundance: NA; v_gene: TRBV18; CDR3aa: CASSPGLAGETQYF; CDR3nt: TGTGCCAGCTCACCGGGACTAGCGGGAGAGACCCAGTACTTC
d_gene: TRBD2; j_gene: TRBJ2-1; abundance: NA; v_gene: TRBV7-8; CDR3aa: CASSQGLGAYNEQFF; CDR3nt: TGTGCCAGCAGCCAAGGACTAGGGGCCTACAATGAGCAGTTCTTC
d_gene: TRBD1; j_gene: TRBJ1-1; abundance: NA; v_gene: TRBV2; CDR3aa: CASSGRTGPNTEAFF; CDR3nt: TGTGCCAGCAGTGGCCGGACAGGGCCGAACACTGAAGCTTTCTTT
d_gene: TRBD2; j_gene: TRBJ2-1; abundance: NA; v_gene: TRBV19; CDR3aa: CASSIGPLAGGRAYNEQFF; CDR3nt: TGTGCCAGTAGTATCGGTCCCCTAGCGGGGGGCAGGGCTTACAATGAGCAGTTCTTC